This T cell receptor (beta chain) was recovered during a study of blood T cell repertoires in COVID-19. Across the study: Both acute and convalescent COVID-19 samples were obtained from the United States, Italy and Spain.

Method: immunoSEQ multiplex PCR; TCRdb's copy keeps in-frame clones and lacks some. This sample has 100,000 to 120,000 clones, with approximately 90% found just once. The CDR3 length is 15 residues. Looked up from germline, CDR1 is LNHDA and CDR2 is SQIVND (reference sequence). V gave up 4 bases and J gave up 4 bases, with 14 bases separating them. The sequenced sample consisted of peripheral blood. The clonotype originates from a woman between 50 and 59 years old with acute or convalescent COVID-19. The chain uses TRBV19 and TRBJ1-5; weak D call: TRBD1 (5 bases). As DNA, the CDR3 is TGTGCCAGTAGTACGGGACGGGGGATTAATCAGCCCCAGCATTTT. It codes for CASSTGRGINQPQHF.